This paragraph reports one T cell receptor (beta chain). The antigen is unknown. This sample is part of a study of T cells in severe cutaneous drug reactions. Overall study: Patients came from Taiwan, Thailand and a European registry, 2011 to 2018. Blister fluids or cells and PBMC were collected from patients in acute or recovery stage.

The iRepertoire multiplex PCR system with TCR subtype-specific primers built both bulk and single-cell libraries. TCRdb reprocessed the multiplex PCR reads; each CDR3 protein has one entry and no DNA is given. The sample holds about 10,000 distinct CDR3 sequences. Per the germline V gene, CDR1 is SQVTM and CDR2 is ANQGSEA. The CDR3 has 15 amino acids. Study findings and constraints: Tolerant-control and healthy-donor PBMC lacked or rarely had the public CDR3 found in blisters. Blister cells averaged approximately 35% and PBMC roughly 5.2% TRBV12-4 in carbamazepine-induced Stevens-Johnson syndrome or toxic epidermal necrolysis patients.

The patients sequenced had a carbamazepine-induced Stevens-Johnson syndrome or toxic epidermal necrolysis reaction. The specimen sequenced was cells from a skin blister. The source of this sequence is a human donor with Stevens-Johnson syndrome, a severe cutaneous drug reaction. J is TRBJ1-1 and V is TRBV29-1; there is no DNA to check the TCRdb D call of TRBD1. This CDR3 is CSVEARQGAPLEAFF.